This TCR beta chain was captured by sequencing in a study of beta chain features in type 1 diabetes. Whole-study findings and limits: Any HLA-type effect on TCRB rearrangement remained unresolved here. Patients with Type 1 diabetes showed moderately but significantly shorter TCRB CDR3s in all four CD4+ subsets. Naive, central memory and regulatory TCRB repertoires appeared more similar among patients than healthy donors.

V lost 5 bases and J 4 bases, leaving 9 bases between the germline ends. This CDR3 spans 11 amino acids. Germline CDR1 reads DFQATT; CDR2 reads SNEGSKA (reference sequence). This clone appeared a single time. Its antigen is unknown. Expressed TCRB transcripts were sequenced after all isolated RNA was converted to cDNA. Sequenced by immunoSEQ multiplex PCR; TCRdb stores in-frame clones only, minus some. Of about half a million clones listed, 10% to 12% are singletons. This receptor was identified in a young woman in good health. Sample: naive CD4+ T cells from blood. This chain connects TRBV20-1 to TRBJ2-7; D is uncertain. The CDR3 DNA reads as TGCAGTGCTCGTACACAGTACGAGCAGTACGTC. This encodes CSARTQYEQYV.